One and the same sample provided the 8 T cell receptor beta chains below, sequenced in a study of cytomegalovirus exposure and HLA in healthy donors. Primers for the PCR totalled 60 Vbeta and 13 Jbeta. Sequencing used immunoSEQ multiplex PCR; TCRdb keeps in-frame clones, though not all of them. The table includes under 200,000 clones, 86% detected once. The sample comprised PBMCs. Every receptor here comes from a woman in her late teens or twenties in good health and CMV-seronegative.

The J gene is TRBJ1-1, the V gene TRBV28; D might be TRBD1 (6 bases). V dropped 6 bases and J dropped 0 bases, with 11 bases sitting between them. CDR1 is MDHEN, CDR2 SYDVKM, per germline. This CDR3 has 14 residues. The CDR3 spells CASSPGQMNTEAFF. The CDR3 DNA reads TGTGCCAGCAGCCCCGGACAGATGAACACTGAAGCTTTCTTT. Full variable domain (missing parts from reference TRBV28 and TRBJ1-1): DVKVTQSSRYLVKRTGEKVFLECVQDMDHENMFWYRQDPGLGLRLIYFSYDVKMKEKGDIPEGYSVSREKKERFSLILESASTNQTSMYLCASSPGQMNTEAFFGQGTRLTVV.

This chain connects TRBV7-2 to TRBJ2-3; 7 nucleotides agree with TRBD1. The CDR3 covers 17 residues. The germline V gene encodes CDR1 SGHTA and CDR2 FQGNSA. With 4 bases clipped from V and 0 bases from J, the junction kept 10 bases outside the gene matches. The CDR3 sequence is CASSSLTGVLSTDTQYF. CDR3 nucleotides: TGTGCCAGCAGCTCCCTCACAGGGGTACTTAGCACAGATACGCAGTATTTT.

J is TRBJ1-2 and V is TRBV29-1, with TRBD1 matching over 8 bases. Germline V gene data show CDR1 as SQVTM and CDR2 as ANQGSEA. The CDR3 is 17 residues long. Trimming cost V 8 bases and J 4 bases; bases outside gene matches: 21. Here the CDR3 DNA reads TGCAGCATCTTGAACCGGCAACAGGGGGAGGCTAGCTATGGCTACACCTTC. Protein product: CSILNRQQGEASYGYTF. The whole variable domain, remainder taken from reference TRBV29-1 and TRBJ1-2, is SAVISQKPSRDICQRGTSLTIQCQVDSQVTMMFWYRQQPGQSLTLIATANQGSEATYESGFVIDKFPISRPNLTFSTLTVSNMSPEDSSIYLCSILNRQQGEASYGYTFGSGTRLTVV.

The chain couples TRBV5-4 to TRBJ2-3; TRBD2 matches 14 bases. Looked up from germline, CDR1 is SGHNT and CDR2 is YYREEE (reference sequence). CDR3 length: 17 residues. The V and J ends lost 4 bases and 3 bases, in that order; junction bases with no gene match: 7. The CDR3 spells CASSGGLAGEVTDTQYF. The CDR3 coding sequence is TGTGCCAGCAGCGGGGGACTAGCGGGAGAGGTTACAGATACGCAGTATTTT.

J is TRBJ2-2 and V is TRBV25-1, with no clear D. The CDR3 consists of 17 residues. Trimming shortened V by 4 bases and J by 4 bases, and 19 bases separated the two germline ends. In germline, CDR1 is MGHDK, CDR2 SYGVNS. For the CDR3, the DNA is TGTGCCAGCAGTGGAAATATGGGCGAAGATACCACCGGGGAGCTGTTTTTT. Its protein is CASSGNMGEDTTGELFF.

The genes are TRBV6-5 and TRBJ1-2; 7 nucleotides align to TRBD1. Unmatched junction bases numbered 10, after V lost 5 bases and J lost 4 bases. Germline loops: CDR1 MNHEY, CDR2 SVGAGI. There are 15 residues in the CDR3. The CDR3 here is CASSLITGVGYGYTF. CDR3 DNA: TGTGCCAGCAGTCTAATTACAGGGGTTGGCTATGGCTACACCTTC.

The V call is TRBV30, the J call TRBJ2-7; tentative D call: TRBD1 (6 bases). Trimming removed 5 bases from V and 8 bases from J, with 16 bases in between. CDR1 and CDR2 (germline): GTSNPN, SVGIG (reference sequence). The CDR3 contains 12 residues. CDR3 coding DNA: TGTGCCTGGGGGGGCAAGGCTTTTAAGCAGTACTTC. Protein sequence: CAWGGKAFKQYF. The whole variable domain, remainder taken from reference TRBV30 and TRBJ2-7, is SQTIHQWPATLVQPVGSPLSLECTVEGTSNPNLYWYRQAAGRGLQLLFYSVGIGQISSEVPQNLSASRPQDRQFILSSKKLLLSDSGFYLCAWGGKAFKQYFGPGTRLTVT.

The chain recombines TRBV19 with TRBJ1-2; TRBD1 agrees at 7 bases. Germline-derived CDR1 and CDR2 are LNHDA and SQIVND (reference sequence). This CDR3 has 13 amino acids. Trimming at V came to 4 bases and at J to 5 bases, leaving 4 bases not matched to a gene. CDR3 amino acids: CASSRGQTYGYTF. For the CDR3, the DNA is TGTGCCAGTAGTAGGGGACAGACTTATGGCTACACCTTC.